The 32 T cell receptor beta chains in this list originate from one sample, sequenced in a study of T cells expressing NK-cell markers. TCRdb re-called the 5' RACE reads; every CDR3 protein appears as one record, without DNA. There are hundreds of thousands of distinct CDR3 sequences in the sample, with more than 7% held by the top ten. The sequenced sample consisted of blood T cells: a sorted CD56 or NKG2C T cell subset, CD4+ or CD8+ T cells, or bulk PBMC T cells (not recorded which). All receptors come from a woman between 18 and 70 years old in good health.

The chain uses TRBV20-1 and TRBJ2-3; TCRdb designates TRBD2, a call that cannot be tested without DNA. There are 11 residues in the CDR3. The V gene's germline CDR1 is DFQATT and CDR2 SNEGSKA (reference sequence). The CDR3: CSARATSTQYF.

The CDR3 sequence is CASSLEVKNYGYTF. The chain couples TRBV7-9 to TRBJ1-2. CDR3 length: 14 amino acids. Per germline, CDR1 SEHNR and CDR2 FQNEAQ (reference sequence).

The CDR3 protein is CASSYSTGQVNTEAFF. The J gene is TRBJ1-1, the V gene TRBV6-2 or TRBV6-3; TCRdb indicates TRBD1, and absent DNA this call remains unverified. Per the germline V gene, CDR1 is MNHEY and CDR2 is SVGEGT. The CDR3 spans 16 residues.

CDR3 region: CASSLGRGARGYTF. The rearrangement links TRBV7-2 to TRBJ1-2; TCRdb selects TRBD1, and the lack of DNA leaves this call unchecked. The CDR3 spans 14 residues. Germline CDR1 reads SGHTA; CDR2 reads FQGNSA.

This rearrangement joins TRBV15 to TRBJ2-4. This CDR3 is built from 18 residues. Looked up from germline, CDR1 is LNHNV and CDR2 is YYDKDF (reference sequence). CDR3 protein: CATSRDPARPLAKNIQYF.

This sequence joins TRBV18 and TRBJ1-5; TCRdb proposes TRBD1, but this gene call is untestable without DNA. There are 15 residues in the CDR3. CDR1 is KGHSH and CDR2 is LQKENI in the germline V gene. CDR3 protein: CASSPGQVNNQPQHF.

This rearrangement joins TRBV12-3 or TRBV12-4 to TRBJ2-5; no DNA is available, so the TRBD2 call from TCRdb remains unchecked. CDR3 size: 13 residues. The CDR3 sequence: CASKRGGVETQYF.

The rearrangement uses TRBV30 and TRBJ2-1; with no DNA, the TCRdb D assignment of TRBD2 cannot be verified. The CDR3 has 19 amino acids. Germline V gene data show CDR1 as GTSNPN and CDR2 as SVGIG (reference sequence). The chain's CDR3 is CAWSLYRGRERETSNEQFF.

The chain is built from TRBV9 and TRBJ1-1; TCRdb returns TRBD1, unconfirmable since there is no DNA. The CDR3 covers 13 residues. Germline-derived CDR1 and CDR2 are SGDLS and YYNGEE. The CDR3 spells CASTRDENTEAFF. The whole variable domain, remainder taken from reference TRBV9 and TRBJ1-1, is DSGVTQTPKHLITATGQRVTLRCSPRSGDLSVYWYQQSLDQGLQFLIQYYNGEERAKGNILERFSAQQFPDLHSELNLSSLELGDSALYFCASTRDENTEAFFGQGTRLTVV.

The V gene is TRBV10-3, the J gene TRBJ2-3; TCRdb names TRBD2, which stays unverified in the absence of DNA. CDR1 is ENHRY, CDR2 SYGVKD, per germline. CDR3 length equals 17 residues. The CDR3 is CAISESGLAGAPDTQYF.

The CDR3 sequence is CASSLGGAVGTEAFF. The genes are TRBV5-1 and TRBJ1-1; the D gene TCRdb calls, TRBD1, cannot be checked with no DNA. The CDR3 loop spans 15 amino acids. Germline-derived CDR1 and CDR2 are SGHRS and YFSETQ.

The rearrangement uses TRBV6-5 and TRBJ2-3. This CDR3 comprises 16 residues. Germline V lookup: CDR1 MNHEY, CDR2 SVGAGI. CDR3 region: CASSYMVAGGTDTQYF.

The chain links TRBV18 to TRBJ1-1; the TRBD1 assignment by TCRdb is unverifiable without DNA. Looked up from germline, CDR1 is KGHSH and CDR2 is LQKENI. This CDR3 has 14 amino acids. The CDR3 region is CASSPYPTGVEAFF.

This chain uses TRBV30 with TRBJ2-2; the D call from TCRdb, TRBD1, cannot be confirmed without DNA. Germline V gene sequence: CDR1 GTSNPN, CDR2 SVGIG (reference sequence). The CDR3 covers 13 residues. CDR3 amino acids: CARRDRGKWELFF. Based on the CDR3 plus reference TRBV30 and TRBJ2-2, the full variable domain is SQTIHQWPATLVQPVGSPLSLECTVEGTSNPNLYWYRQAAGRGLQLLFYSVGIGQISSEVPQNLSASRPQDRQFILSSKKLLLSDSGFYLCARRDRGKWELFFGEGSRLTVL.

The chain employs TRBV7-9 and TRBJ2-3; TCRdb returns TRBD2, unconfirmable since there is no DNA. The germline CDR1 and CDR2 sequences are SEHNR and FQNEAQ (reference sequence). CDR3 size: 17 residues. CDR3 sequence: CASSIYSGTRLTDTQYF. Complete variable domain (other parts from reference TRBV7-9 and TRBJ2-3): DTGVSQNPRHKITKRGQNVTFRCDPISEHNRLYWYRQTLGQGPEFLTYFQNEAQLEKSRLLSDRFSAERPKGSFSTLEIQRTEQGDSAMYLCASSIYSGTRLTDTQYFGPGTRLTVL.

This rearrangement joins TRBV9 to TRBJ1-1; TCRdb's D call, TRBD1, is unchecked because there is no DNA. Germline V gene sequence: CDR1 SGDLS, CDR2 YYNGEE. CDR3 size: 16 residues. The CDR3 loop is CASSGYGGWMNTEAFF.

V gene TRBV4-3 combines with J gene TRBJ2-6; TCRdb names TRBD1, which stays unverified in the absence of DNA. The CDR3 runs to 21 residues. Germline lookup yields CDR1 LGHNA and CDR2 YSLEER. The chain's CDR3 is CASSQHLRWDSFLSGANVLTF.

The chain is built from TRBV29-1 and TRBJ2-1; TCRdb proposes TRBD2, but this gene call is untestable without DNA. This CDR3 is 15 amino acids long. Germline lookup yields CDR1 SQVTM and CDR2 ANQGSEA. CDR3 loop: CSVDSAGGLSNEQFF.

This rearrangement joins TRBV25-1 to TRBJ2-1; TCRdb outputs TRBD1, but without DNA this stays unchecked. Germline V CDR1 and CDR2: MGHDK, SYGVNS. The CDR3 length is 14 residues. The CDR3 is CASSEGAGDGEQFF. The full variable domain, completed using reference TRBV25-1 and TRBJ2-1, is EADIYQTPRYLVIGTGKKITLECSQTMGHDKMYWYQQDPGMELHLIHYSYGVNSTEKGDLSSESTVSRIRTEHFPLTLESARPSHTSQYLCASSEGAGDGEQFFGPGTRLTVL.

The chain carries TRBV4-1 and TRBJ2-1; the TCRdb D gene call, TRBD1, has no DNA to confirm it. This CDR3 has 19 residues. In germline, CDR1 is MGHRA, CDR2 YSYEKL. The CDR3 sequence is CASSREAVGGGRSYNEQFF.

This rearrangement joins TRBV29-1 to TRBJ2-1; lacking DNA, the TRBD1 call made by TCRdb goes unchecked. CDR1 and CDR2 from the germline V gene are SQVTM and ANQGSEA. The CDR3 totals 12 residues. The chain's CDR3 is CSVSRGDNEQFF.

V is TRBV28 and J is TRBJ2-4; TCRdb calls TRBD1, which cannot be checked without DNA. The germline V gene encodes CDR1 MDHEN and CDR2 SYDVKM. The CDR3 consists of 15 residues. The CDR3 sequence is CASSLFGGGKNIQYF. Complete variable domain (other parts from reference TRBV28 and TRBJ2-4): DVKVTQSSRYLVKRTGEKVFLECVQDMDHENMFWYRQDPGLGLRLIYFSYDVKMKEKGDIPEGYSVSREKKERFSLILESASTNQTSMYLCASSLFGGGKNIQYFGAGTRLSVL.

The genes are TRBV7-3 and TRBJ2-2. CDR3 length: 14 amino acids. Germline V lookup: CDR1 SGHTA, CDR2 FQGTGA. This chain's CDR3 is CASSWDPNTGELFF.

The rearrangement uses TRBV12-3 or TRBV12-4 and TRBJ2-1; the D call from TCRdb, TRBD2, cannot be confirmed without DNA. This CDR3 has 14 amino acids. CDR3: CASSLAGGPGEQFF.

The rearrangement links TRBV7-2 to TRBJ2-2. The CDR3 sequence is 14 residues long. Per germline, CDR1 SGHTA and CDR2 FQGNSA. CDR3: CASGPIGVTGELFF. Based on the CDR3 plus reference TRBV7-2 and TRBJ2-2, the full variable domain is GAGVSQSPSNKVTEKGKDVELRCDPISGHTALYWYRQSLGQGLEFLIYFQGNSAPDKSGLPSDRFSAERTGGSVSTLTIQRTQQEDSAVYLCASGPIGVTGELFFGEGSRLTVL.

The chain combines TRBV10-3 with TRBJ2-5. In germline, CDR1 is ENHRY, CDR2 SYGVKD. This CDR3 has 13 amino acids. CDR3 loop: CAISVAAQETQYF.

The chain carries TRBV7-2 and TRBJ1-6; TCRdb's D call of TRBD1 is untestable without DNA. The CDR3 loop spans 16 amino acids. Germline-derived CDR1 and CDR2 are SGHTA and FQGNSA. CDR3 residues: CASSLARGRVNSPLHF.

The CDR3 sequence is CASTRGGPDYNEQFF. The gene calls are TRBV7-9 and TRBJ2-1; absent DNA, TCRdb's TRBD1 call cannot be checked. The CDR3 is 15 residues long. In germline, CDR1 is SEHNR, CDR2 FQNEAQ (reference sequence).

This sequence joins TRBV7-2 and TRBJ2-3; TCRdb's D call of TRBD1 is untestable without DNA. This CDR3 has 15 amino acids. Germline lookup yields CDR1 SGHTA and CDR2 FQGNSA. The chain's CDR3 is CASSSPGQVLFTQYF.

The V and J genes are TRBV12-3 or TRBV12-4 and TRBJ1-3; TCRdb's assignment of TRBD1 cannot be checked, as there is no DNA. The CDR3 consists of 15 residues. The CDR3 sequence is CASSLGQGRPNTIYF.

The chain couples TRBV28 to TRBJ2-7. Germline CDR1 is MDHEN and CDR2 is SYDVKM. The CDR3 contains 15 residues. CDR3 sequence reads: CASSPQKRRPYEQYF.

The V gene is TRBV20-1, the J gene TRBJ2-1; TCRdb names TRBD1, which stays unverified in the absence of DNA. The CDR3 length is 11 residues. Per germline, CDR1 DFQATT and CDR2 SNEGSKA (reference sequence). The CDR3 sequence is CSAQQVPEQFF.